This paragraph covers one T cell receptor beta chain sequence. Via MiXCR, TCRdb re-called the PCR reads, giving one row per CDR3 protein. The sample includes 460,000 or so distinct CDR3 sequences, around 21% of them seen just once. CDR3 length: 13 amino acids. Germline CDR1 reads MNHNY; CDR2 reads SVGAGI (reference sequence). Trimming shortened V by 4 bases and J by 10 bases, and 14 bases separated the two germline ends. This entry is derived from a study of molecular identifiers for immune sequencing clone quantification. Sequencing was performed on naive CD8+ T cells from blood, with Jurkat cell RNA spiked in. Subset described: FACS-sorted CD8+CD4-CCR7+CD45RA+ naive T cells. This TCR was recovered from a human donor in good health. Some libraries in this study had Jurkat cell RNA spiked in. V is TRBV6-6 and J is TRBJ2-1, with D hard to call. CDR3 in amino acids: CASSSVGIGEQFF. For the CDR3, the DNA is TGTGCCAGCAGTTCAGTAGGAATAGGGGAGCAGTTCTTC.